Shown below are 27 T cell receptor beta chains from a single sample sequenced in a study of early T cells in non-severe SARS-CoV-2 infection (dated by TCRdb to about 2021). Receptor libraries were prepared by 5' RACE. The sample was run on a NextSeq 500. TCRdb reprocessing: public reads trimmed at Q25 with fastp, clones called with MiXCR, in-frame beta chains kept. A single entry per CDR3 protein holds the most common genes and DNA from its merged rows. The sample has roughly 80,000 distinct CDR3 sequences on record, around 15% of them singletons. The ten largest make up around 3% of the sample. The sample comprised whole blood. These receptors were collected from an adult who was a healthcare worker with PCR-confirmed SARS-CoV-2 infection or an uninfected control (not recorded which).

This clonotype has a count of ten or more. One end of the junction fails to match germline, which may point to a read error. The genes are TRBV5-1 and TRBJ1-5; D is unresolved. The CDR3 sequence is 12 residues long. Germline assignment: CDR1 SGHRS and CDR2 YFSETQ. The CDR3 DNA reads TGCGCCAGCAGCTTGCTAAAGGATGGCCCGGCATTT. Amino acids: CASSLLKDGPAF.

This clonotype was counted only a few times. The rearrangement joins TRBV7-9 to TRBJ2-2; 7 bases map to TRBD2. Looked up from germline, CDR1 is SEHNR and CDR2 is FQNEAQ (reference sequence). Trimming at V came to 8 bases and at J to 0 bases, leaving 9 bases not matched to a gene. CDR3 size: 16 residues. Here the CDR3 DNA reads TGTGCCAGCCTTGGGAGCGGGGCGACGAACACCGGGGAGCTGTTTTTT. Amino acids: CASLGSGATNTGELFF.

This clonotype was seen ten or more times. J is TRBJ1-2 and V is TRBV30, with D hard to call. V shed 3 bases and J shed 4 bases, with 9 bases lying between them. The CDR3 contains 12 residues. Germline V CDR1 and CDR2: GTSNPN, SVGIG (reference sequence). CDR3 coding DNA: TGTGCCTGGAGCCTTAGATCCTATGGCTACACCTTC. Protein: CAWSLRSYGYTF.

Only a few counts were recorded for this clonotype. V is TRBV9 and J is TRBJ1-4; 9 positions agree with TRBD1. V was clipped by 0 bases and J by 3 bases; unmatched bases: 3. CDR1 SGDLS and CDR2 YYNGEE come from the germline V gene. This CDR3 has 16 residues. The CDR3 DNA follows: TGTGCCAGCAGCGTAGAAGGGACAGGGTCTAATGAAAAACTGTTTTTT. Translating gives CASSVEGTGSNEKLFF.

In its sample, this clonotype was seen a few times. The chain combines TRBV3-1 with TRBJ1-3, with a weak D call TRBD1 (5 bases). The CDR3 is made up of 14 amino acids. Germline V gene sequence: CDR1 LGHDT, CDR2 YNNKEL (reference sequence). Between the trimmed V and J ends, which lost 4 bases and 2 bases, there was a span of 9 bases. CDR3 nucleotide sequence: TGTGCCAGCAGCCCACGGGGCGCTGGAAACACCATATATTTT. This codes for CASSPRGAGNTIYF.

The chain is built from TRBV7-9 and TRBJ1-5, with 9 bases that match TRBD1. CDR3 size: 18 residues. Germline CDR1 reads SEHNR; CDR2 reads FQNEAQ (reference sequence). Trimming took 0 bases from V and 1 from J; bases not matched to a gene: 7. The CDR3 here is CASSLADRGAYSNQPQHF. CDR3 coding DNA: TGTGCCAGCAGCTTAGCGGACAGGGGAGCGTACAGCAATCAGCCCCAGCATTTT.

The gene calls are TRBV6-1 and TRBJ2-5; D is undetermined. The germline V and J ends were trimmed by 4 bases and 2 bases, with 14 bases remaining between them. The CDR3 has 15 amino acids. In germline, CDR1 is MNHNS, CDR2 SASEGT. CDR3 protein: CASSGEELVQETQYF. CDR3 coding DNA: TGTGCCAGCAGTGGCGAGGAGTTGGTTCAAGAGACCCAGTACTTC.

The chain carries TRBV6-4 and TRBJ2-5; TRBD1 agrees at 10 bases. V was clipped by 6 bases and J by 5 bases; unmatched bases: 6. The CDR3 extends over 14 amino acids. Germline CDR1 MRHNA, CDR2 SNTAGT. In DNA, the CDR3 is TGTGCCAGCAGCCAGACAGGGGGCGCCGAGACCCAGTACTTC. It yields the protein CASSQTGGAETQYF.

The chain carries TRBV20-1 and TRBJ2-3; D call uncertain. Germline V CDR1 and CDR2: DFQATT, SNEGSKA (reference sequence). The CDR3 consists of 11 residues. Trimming shortened V by 3 bases and J by 4 bases, and 5 bases separated the two germline ends. The CDR3 loop reads CSARVADTQYF. The CDR3 DNA reads as TGCAGTGCTAGGGTCGCAGATACGCAGTATTTT.

This clonotype has only one observation. A read error is possible here, since a much larger clone lies one base away. This sequence joins TRBV6-1 and TRBJ2-7, with 8 bases identical to TRBD2. Germline CDR1 reads MNHNS; CDR2 reads SASEGT. The CDR3 is made up of 14 amino acids. DNA for the CDR3: TGTGCCACGGCCCGATGGGAGGCGGGAGGCGAGCGGTACTTC. It encodes CATARWEAGGERYF.

This clonotype was seen at least ten times. J is TRBJ1-5 and V is TRBV18; 8 nucleotides align to TRBD1. Germline V CDR1 and CDR2: KGHSH, LQKENI. Trimming cost V 3 bases and J 0 bases; bases outside gene matches: 4. CDR3 size: 16 residues. The CDR3 DNA sequence: TGTGCCAGCTCACCCGGGACAGGCAATAGCAATCAGCCCCAGCATTTT. It codes for CASSPGTGNSNQPQHF.

This clonotype was recorded a few times. The rearrangement joins TRBV5-1 to TRBJ2-6; D perhaps matches TRBD2 (5 bases). This CDR3 is built from 13 residues. Germline CDR1 SGHRS, CDR2 YFSETQ. Between the trimmed V and J ends, which lost 7 bases and 3 bases, there was a span of 8 bases. The CDR3 region has the DNA TGCGCCAGCCACGGGGATGGGGCCAACGTCCTGACTTTC. Translation gives CASHGDGANVLTF.

This clonotype was seen at least ten times. The chain carries TRBV7-2 and TRBJ1-3; 8 bases align to TRBD1. J gave up 0 bases and V 1 base, and 8 bases lay outside the gene matches. CDR3 size: 18 residues. The germline CDR1 and CDR2 sequences are SGHTA and FQGNSA. The CDR3 spells CASSLVSGTGVSGNTIYF. CDR3 DNA sequence: TGTGCCAGCAGCTTAGTTTCGGGGACAGGAGTCTCTGGAAACACCATATATTTT.

V and J are TRBV29-1 and TRBJ2-7, with 7 bases lining up with TRBD1. Germline assignment: CDR1 SQVTM and CDR2 ANQGSEA. The CDR3 extends over 14 amino acids. The V gene end was trimmed by 4 bases and the J gene end by 3 bases; junction bases not matched to a gene: 9. CDR3: CSVATGMVGYEQYF. DNA of the CDR3: TGCAGCGTTGCGACAGGGATGGTTGGCTACGAGCAGTACTTC.

This clonotype was seen ten or more times. The V gene is TRBV10-1, the J gene TRBJ2-5; D remains ambiguous. V lost 0 bases and J 4 bases, leaving 6 bases between the germline ends. Germline V gene data show CDR1 as WNHNN and CDR2 as SYGVQD (reference sequence). This CDR3 region has 13 residues. The CDR3: CASSESTRETQYF. The CDR3 DNA reads as TGCGCCAGCAGTGAGTCAACTCGAGAGACCCAGTACTTC.

There are a few counts of this clonotype. The V and J genes are TRBV10-3 and TRBJ2-3, with D possibly matching TRBD1 (6 bases). The CDR3 has 14 amino acids. Germline lookup yields CDR1 ENHRY and CDR2 SYGVKD. The V gene lost 2 bases and the J gene lost 2 bases, with 8 bases spanning the gap. CDR3 sequence (DNA): TGTGCCATCAGTGAGGGACAGATCACAGATACGCAGTATTTT. Protein sequence: CAISEGQITDTQYF.

The gene calls are TRBV5-1 and TRBJ2-4; D gene uncertain. Trimming pared 0 bases from V and 1 base from J, leaving 5 bases between. This CDR3 has 14 residues. Looked up from germline, CDR1 is SGHRS and CDR2 is YFSETQ. The CDR3 region is CASSLDGAKNIQYF. CDR3 bases: TGCGCCAGCAGCTTGGACGGGGCCAAAAACATTCAGTACTTC.

This clonotype was recorded at least ten times. V usage is TRBV7-9 and J usage is TRBJ1-1, with D perhaps matching TRBD1 (5 bases). The CDR3 contains 13 residues. Germline CDR1 is SEHNR and CDR2 is FQNEAQ (reference sequence). V gave up 2 bases and J gave up 9 bases, with 13 bases separating them. CDR3: CASSLYGSGKAFF. The CDR3 region has the DNA TGTGCCAGCAGCTTATATGGGTCAGGGAAAGCTTTCTTT.

This clonotype was recorded at least ten times. The rearrangement joins TRBV19 to TRBJ1-5; a weak D match, TRBD1 (5 bases). The CDR3 length is 15 residues. Germline V gene lookup returns CDR1 LNHDA and CDR2 SQIVND (reference sequence). V shed 11 bases and J shed 4 bases, with 21 bases lying between them. The CDR3 loop is CASQRSGGGNQPQHF. The CDR3 DNA sequence: TGTGCCTCCCAGAGGAGTGGGGGTGGGAATCAGCCCCAGCATTTT. The variable domain in full, with the rest retrieved from reference TRBV19 and TRBJ1-5, is DGGITQSPKYLFRKEGQNVTLSCEQNLNHDAMYWYRQDPGQGLRLIYYSQIVNDFQKGDIAEGYSVSREKKESFPLTVTSAQKNPTAFYLCASQRSGGGNQPQHFGDGTRLSIL.

This chain uses TRBV5-1 with TRBJ2-5; 10 nucleotides line up with TRBD1. The V gene's germline CDR1 is SGHRS and CDR2 YFSETQ. The CDR3 loop spans 15 amino acids. The J segment lost 4 bases and the V segment lost 3 bases, leaving 6 bases of the junction unmatched. The chain's CDR3 is CASSSGTGDVETQYF. The CDR3 DNA reads TGCGCCAGCAGCTCCGGGACAGGGGACGTAGAGACCCAGTACTTC. The entire variable domain, with the rest obtained from reference TRBV5-1 and TRBJ2-5, is as follows: KAGVTQTPRYLIKTRGQQVTLSCSPISGHRSVSWYQQTPGQGLQFLFEYFSETQRNKGNFPGRFSGRQFSNSRSEMNVSTLELGDSALYLCASSSGTGDVETQYFGPGTRLLVL.

The V gene is TRBV4-1, the J gene TRBJ2-7; D is ambiguous. V was shortened by 2 bases and J by 2 bases, with 13 bases between the two germline ends. Germline V CDR1 and CDR2: MGHRA, YSYEKL. This CDR3 spans 15 amino acids. CDR3 nucleotides: TGCGCCAGCAGCCAAAGCCCGGTTTCCACCTACGAGCAGTACTTC. Translation gives CASSQSPVSTYEQYF.

In its sample, this clonotype was seen many times. The rearrangement joins TRBV5-4 to TRBJ2-1; 12 bases are shared with TRBD2. Germline loops: CDR1 SGHNT, CDR2 YYREEE (reference sequence). Unmatched junction bases numbered 14, after V lost 4 bases and J lost 0 bases. There are 20 residues in the CDR3. The CDR3 sequence is CASSPNLWLAGGLSYNEQFF. In DNA form, the CDR3 reads TGTGCCAGCAGCCCGAATCTCTGGCTAGCGGGAGGGCTCTCCTACAATGAGCAGTTCTTC. The full variable domain, rest sourced from reference TRBV5-4 and TRBJ2-1, is ETGVTQSPTHLIKTRGQQVTLRCSSQSGHNTVSWYQQALGQGPQFIFQYYREEENGRGNFPPRFSGLQFPNYSSELNVNALELDDSALYLCASSPNLWLAGGLSYNEQFFGPGTRLTVL.

This clonotype was counted once. A much larger clone lies a single base off, so this may be a read error. The conserved phenylalanine or tryptophan normally closing the CDR3 is absent here, so this likely arose from a read error. The chain recombines TRBV11-2 with TRBJ2-3; D perhaps matches TRBD2 (6 bases). V lost 5 bases, J lost 5 bases, and 14 bases lay in between. CDR3 size: 14 residues. Germline V gene lookup returns CDR1 SGHAT and CDR2 FQNNGV. The CDR3 here is CASSPARRGDTQYS. In DNA, the CDR3 is TGTGCCAGCAGCCCCGCTCGGCGGGGAGATACGCAGTATTCT.

The rearrangement uses TRBV24-1 and TRBJ2-6; TRBD1 is a possible D gene (5 bases). The CDR3 is 14 amino acids. Trimming removed 2 bases from V and 15 bases from J, with 16 bases in between. Germline V lookup: CDR1 KGHDR, CDR2 SFDVKD. In nucleotides, the CDR3 is TGTGCCACCAGTGATTATGGGGCCCTTGGTACCCTGACTTTC. It translates to CATSDYGALGTLTF.

This clonotype was seen repeatedly, ten times or more. The chain combines TRBV4-1 with TRBJ2-1, with D uncertain. The germline V gene encodes CDR1 MGHRA and CDR2 YSYEKL. Trimming shortened V by 1 base and J by 3 bases, and 13 bases separated the two germline ends. The CDR3 has 16 amino acids. The CDR3 nucleotides read TGCGCCAGCAGCCAAGTTCGACTTCTCTACTACAATGAGCAGTTCTTC. It specifies CASSQVRLLYYNEQFF.

The V and J genes are TRBV5-4 and TRBJ2-7, with 7 bases aligning to TRBD1. V gave up 2 bases and J gave up 3 bases; unmatched junction bases: 5. CDR1 SGHNT and CDR2 YYREEE come from the germline V gene (reference sequence). CDR3 length equals 14 residues. The CDR3 nucleotides are TGTGCCAGCAGCTTCGGAACAGGGGACTACGAGCAGTACTTC. This gives the protein CASSFGTGDYEQYF.

The count of this clonotype is one. The chain has TRBV12-3 or TRBV12-4 and TRBJ2-1; TRBD2 matches 8 bases. There are 12 residues in the CDR3. The J segment lost 16 bases and the V segment lost 0 bases, leaving 5 bases of the junction unmatched. The CDR3 loop reads CASSLASGNPFF. In DNA, the CDR3 is TGTGCCAGCAGTTTAGCTAGCGGGAACCCCTTCTTC.